What follows describes a single T cell receptor beta chain. Its antigen is undetermined. The length of the CDR3 is 16 residues. With 4 bases removed from V and 2 bases from J, the gap between germline ends came to 15 bases. Germline lookup yields CDR1 SEHNR and CDR2 FQNEAQ (reference sequence). Produced via immunoSEQ multiplex PCR; TCRdb's table is partial and in-frame only. The repertoire holds under 2.5 million clones, just under 95% seen once, with 0.37% in the top ten. This sample is drawn from a study of shared clonotypes between healthy human individuals. Study findings and constraints: Rarefaction analysis demonstrated incomplete sorted-subset sequencing notwithstanding large depth.

Sequenced material: naive CD4+ T cells from PBMCs. Subset: CD45RA+ positively selected. J is TRBJ1-5 and V is TRBV7-9, with a weak D call TRBD1 (5 bases). The sequence derives from a man between 18 and 29 years old in good health. Some clones in this sample may be carry-over from other donors' samples. CDR3 DNA: TGTGCCAGCAGCTCTCCAGGGCCCGGCGGCAATCAGCCCCAGCATTTT. As protein: CASSSPGPGGNQPQHF.